This is a list of T cell receptor beta chains from one sample in a study of Ad26.COV2.S vaccination and SARS-CoV-2 variants. The protocol was immunoSEQ multiplex PCR, while the TCRdb copy is restricted to in-frame clones and leaves out a portion. This table has 450,000 to 550,000 clones, about 89% appearing once. Specimen: peripheral blood, collected in a trial of Ad26.COV2.S vaccine versus placebo. These receptors came from a person aged 18-65 years who received the Ad26.COV2.S COVID-19 vaccine or a placebo. The CDR3 runs from the conserved cysteine through the conserved F or W. The D gene is left open where the match is weak. Size values are once, few and many counts, or a class for expanded clones, and some rows have none.

-,TRBJ1-6,-,TRBV7-9,CASSLGSGGYNSPLHF,TGTGCCAGCAGCTTAGGTTCCGGCGGATATAATTCACCCCTCCACTTT
-,TRBJ2-3,-,TRBV7-2,CASSLGSTGADTQYF,TGTGCCAGCAGCTTGGGTTCAACCGGGGCAGATACGCAGTATTTT
-,TRBJ2-7,-,TRBV4-1,CASSPRVAPEYEQYF,TGCGCCAGCAGCCCCCGGGTAGCCCCGGAGTACGAGCAGTACTTC
-,TRBJ2-2,TRBD1,TRBV18,CASSPGQGGGGELFF,TGTGCCAGCTCACCAGGACAGGGAGGTGGCGGGGAGCTGTTTTTT
-,TRBJ2-4,TRBD2,TRBV18,CASSGDGGARQGWNIQYF,TGTGCCAGCTCCGGGGACGGGGGGGCCCGTCAGGGATGGAACATTCAGTACTTC
-,TRBJ1-6,-,TRBV27,CASSPRRVGLYNSPLHF,TGTGCCAGCAGTCCTCGACGCGTTGGCCTCTATAATTCACCCCTCCACTTT
-,TRBJ1-2,-,TRBV28,CASRVRSNYGYTF,TGTGCCAGCAGGGTAAGAAGTAACTATGGCTACACCTTC
-,TRBJ1-2,TRBD1,TRBV18,CASSPPGTGIGYTF,TGTGCCAGCTCACCACCTGGGACAGGGATTGGCTACACCTTC
-,TRBJ2-5,-,TRBV5-6,CASSPRRGAKETQYF,TGTGCCAGCAGCCCTCGCCGCGGGGCCAAAGAGACCCAGTACTTC
-,TRBJ1-2,-,TRBV25-1,CASSLGRGGYYGYTF,TGTGCCAGCAGTCTCGGACGTGGAGGTTACTATGGCTACACCTTC
-,TRBJ2-1,TRBD2,TRBV27,CASNPGLAGVIEQFF,TGTGCCAGCAACCCCGGACTAGCGGGGGTCATTGAGCAGTTCTTC
once,TRBJ2-1,-,TRBV11-1,CASSHPGIYNEQFF,TGTGCCAGCAGTCATCCAGGAATCTACAATGAGCAGTTCTTC
-,TRBJ1-2,-,TRBV28,CASSRTRTTANYGYTF,TGTGCCAGCAGTCGCACCCGGACAACGGCTAACTATGGCTACACCTTC
-,TRBJ1-2,-,TRBV7-9,CASSSGGQGFNYGYTF,TGTGCCAGCAGCTCCGGGGGTCAGGGGTTCAACTATGGCTACACCTTC
-,TRBJ2-2,-,TRBV30,CAWSVGGELFF,TGTGCCTGGAGTGTAGGCGGGGAGCTGTTTTTT
-,TRBJ2-1,TRBD2,TRBV2,CASRGLAETYNEQFF,TGTGCCAGCAGGGGACTAGCGGAAACCTACAATGAGCAGTTCTTC
-,TRBJ1-1,-,TRBV9,CASSAARGTEAFF,TGTGCCAGCAGCGCAGCCCGGGGCACTGAAGCTTTCTTT
-,TRBJ1-1,-,TRBV6-5,CASSYHSGNTEAFF,TGTGCCAGCAGTTACCATAGTGGGAACACTGAAGCTTTCTTT
-,TRBJ1-6,-,TRBV7-2,CASSLAGGSTPLHF,TGTGCCAGCAGCTTAGCGGGTGGCAGTACACCCCTCCACTTT
-,TRBJ2-7,-,TRBV7-9,CASSLGQGTSYEQYF,TGTGCCAGCAGCTTAGGGCAGGGCACCTCCTACGAGCAGTACTTC
-,TRBJ2-7,TRBD1,TRBV18,CASSRALGQGTYEQYF,TGTGCCAGCTCCCGCGCATTGGGACAGGGGACCTACGAGCAGTACTTC
-,TRBJ2-7,TRBD2,TRBV27,CASSLSILAGVSEQYF,TGTGCCAGCAGTTTATCGATACTAGCGGGAGTGAGCGAGCAGTACTTC